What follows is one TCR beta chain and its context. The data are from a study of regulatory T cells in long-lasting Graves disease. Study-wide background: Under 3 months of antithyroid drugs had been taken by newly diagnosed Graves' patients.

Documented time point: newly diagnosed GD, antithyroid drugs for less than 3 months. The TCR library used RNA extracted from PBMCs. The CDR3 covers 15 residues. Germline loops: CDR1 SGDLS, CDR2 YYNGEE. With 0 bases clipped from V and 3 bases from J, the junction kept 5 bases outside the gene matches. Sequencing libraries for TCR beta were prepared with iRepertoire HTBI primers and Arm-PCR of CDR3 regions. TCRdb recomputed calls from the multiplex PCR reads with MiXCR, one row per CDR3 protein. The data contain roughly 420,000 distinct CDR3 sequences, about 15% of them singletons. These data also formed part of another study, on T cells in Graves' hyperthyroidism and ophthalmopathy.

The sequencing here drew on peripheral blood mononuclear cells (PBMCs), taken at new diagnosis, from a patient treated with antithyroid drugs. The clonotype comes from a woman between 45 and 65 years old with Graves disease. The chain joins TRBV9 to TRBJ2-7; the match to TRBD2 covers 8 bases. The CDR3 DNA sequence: TGTGCCAGCAGCGTAGATAGCGGGGCAAACTACGAGCAGTACTTC. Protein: CASSVDSGANYEQYF.